Each of the 19 T cell receptor beta chains below was sequenced from the same sample in a study of T cells in localized non-small cell lung cancer. TCRdb keeps only in-frame clones here, not all; method: immunoSEQ multiplex PCR. The sample yields tens of thousands of clones, less than 90% seen once. The sequenced sample was peripheral blood, obtained before any cancer treatment. The receptor source for this set is a male donor at least 60 years old with stage I squamous cell lung carcinoma.

This clone was detected once. V usage is TRBV2 and J usage is TRBJ1-5, with TRBD1 identical over 7 bases. Germline V lookup: CDR1 SNHLY, CDR2 FYNNEI. The V segment lost 5 bases and the J segment 7 bases; nucleotides outside the gene matches: 8. This CDR3 region has 14 residues. The CDR3 loop reads CASSPQGMRQPQHF. The CDR3 DNA follows: TGTGCCAGCAGTCCACAGGGGATGAGACAGCCCCAGCATTTT.

This clone turned up a few times. This chain links TRBV9 with TRBJ2-1, with TRBD2 matching over 14 bases. The CDR3 is 17 amino acids. Germline CDR1 SGDLS, CDR2 YYNGEE. V lost 2 bases and J lost 6; bases outside the gene matches: 7. CDR3 loop: CASSVGLAGGGRNEQFF. The CDR3 coding sequence is TGTGCCAGCAGCGTCGGACTAGCGGGAGGAGGGCGCAATGAGCAGTTCTTC. The full variable domain, with the rest looked up from reference TRBV9 and TRBJ2-1, is DSGVTQTPKHLITATGQRVTLRCSPRSGDLSVYWYQQSLDQGLQFLIQYYNGEERAKGNILERFSAQQFPDLHSELNLSSLELGDSALYFCASSVGLAGGGRNEQFFGPGTRLTVL.

For the CDR3, the DNA is TGTGCCAGCAGCCCGGTCGCTAGCAATCAGCCCCAGCATTTT. Translation: CASSPVASNQPQHF. This chain uses TRBV5-5 with TRBJ1-5; D unresolved. V was pared by 4 bases and J by 0 bases, with 8 bases between. The CDR3 is made up of 14 amino acids. CDR1 is SGHKS and CDR2 is YYEKEE in the germline V gene (reference sequence).

This chain uses TRBV5-4 with TRBJ1-5; a possible D gene is TRBD1 (5 bases). V lost 2 bases, J lost 7 bases, and 16 bases lay in between. Germline assignment: CDR1 SGHNT and CDR2 YYREEE (reference sequence). This CDR3 has 15 amino acids. CDR3 protein: CASSFGGKWEQPQHF. In DNA form, the CDR3 reads TGTGCCAGCAGCTTTGGGGGGAAATGGGAACAGCCCCAGCATTTT. The whole variable domain, remainder taken from reference TRBV5-4 and TRBJ1-5, is ETGVTQSPTHLIKTRGQQVTLRCSSQSGHNTVSWYQQALGQGPQFIFQYYREEENGRGNFPPRFSGLQFPNYSSELNVNALELDDSALYLCASSFGGKWEQPQHFGDGTRLSIL.

The chain is built from TRBV18 and TRBJ2-2, with TRBD1 identical over 7 bases. CDR3 length: 16 residues. V shed 1 base and J 5 bases; nucleotides not matched to a gene: 7. CDR1 is KGHSH and CDR2 is LQKENI in the germline V gene. CDR3 protein: CASSPLPTGSTGELFF. CDR3 in DNA: TGTGCCAGCTCACCACTCCCGACAGGGTCGACCGGGGAGCTGTTTTTT.

This sequence joins TRBV6-5 and TRBJ2-3; 9 positions agree with TRBD2. From germline, CDR1 is MNHEY and CDR2 SVGAGI. The CDR3 length is 15 residues. V lost 2 bases to trimming and J lost 5 bases; unmatched junction nucleotides: 5. The CDR3 bases are TGTGCCAGCAGTTACCCACGGACTAGCGTAGATACGCAGTATTTT. Its protein is CASSYPRTSVDTQYF.

The chain employs TRBV30 and TRBJ1-6; D gene ambiguous. V was cut by 3 bases and J by 0 bases, with 3 bases left in between. Germline values: CDR1 GTSNPN, CDR2 SVGIG (reference sequence). The CDR3 totals 13 residues. The DNA of the CDR3 is TGTGCCTGGAGGTACTCCTATAATTCACCCCTCCACTTT. It encodes CAWRYSYNSPLHF.

J is TRBJ1-2 and V is TRBV19, with TRBD1 matching 9 bases. The trim removed 4 bases at V and 5 bases at J, leaving 8 bases unmatched. This CDR3 spans 15 amino acids. Germline V lookup: CDR1 LNHDA, CDR2 SQIVND (reference sequence). In nucleotides, the CDR3 is TGTGCCAGTAGTAACCCCGGACAGGGGCAATATGGCTACACCTTC. Amino acid sequence: CASSNPGQGQYGYTF.

This clone showed up just once. The rearrangement links TRBV6-6 to TRBJ2-3, with 9 bases lining up with TRBD1. Trimming took 4 bases from V and 7 from J; bases not matched to a gene: 6. CDR1 and CDR2 (germline): MNHNY, SVGAGI (reference sequence). This CDR3 has 14 residues. The CDR3 loop reads CASSSWTGEYTQYF. The CDR3 DNA sequence: TGTGCCAGCAGTTCATGGACAGGGGAATATACGCAGTATTTT.

In DNA form, the CDR3 reads TGTGCCAGCAGTGAATTATCAGGACAGGGGGCCGACGAGCAGTACTTC. Its translation is CASSELSGQGADEQYF. V usage is TRBV2 and J usage is TRBJ2-7; 11 bases agree with TRBD1. In germline, CDR1 is SNHLY, CDR2 FYNNEI. The J segment lost 5 bases and the V segment lost 2 bases, leaving 8 bases of the junction unmatched. This CDR3 has 16 amino acids.

This clone was seen a single time. The chain carries TRBV20-1 and TRBJ1-2; D is unresolved. Per the germline V gene, CDR1 is DFQATT and CDR2 is SNEGSKA (reference sequence). Trimming removed 6 bases from V and 6 bases from J, with 11 bases in between. The CDR3 has 11 amino acids. In DNA, the CDR3 is TGCAGTGCCATAGCTGGGAATGGCTACACCTTC. Translated, it gives CSAIAGNGYTF.

The chain uses TRBV7-2 and TRBJ1-5, with 7 bases aligning to TRBD1. CDR1 and CDR2 (germline): SGHTA, FQGNSA. With 1 base clipped from V and 3 bases from J, the junction kept 3 bases outside the gene matches. This CDR3 contains 15 residues. CDR3 protein: CASSLGDRANQPQHF. Here the CDR3 DNA reads TGTGCCAGCAGCTTAGGCGACAGGGCCAATCAGCCCCAGCATTTT.

The rearrangement links TRBV11-2 to TRBJ2-1; TRBD1 agrees at 8 bases. Germline loops: CDR1 SGHAT, CDR2 FQNNGV. CDR3 length: 11 amino acids. J lost 14 bases, V lost 6 bases, and 6 bases had no gene match. The CDR3 loop is CASSLGQVEFF. Written as DNA, the CDR3 is TGTGCCAGCAGTTTGGGACAGGTGGAGTTCTTC.

This chain links TRBV4-3 with TRBJ2-7; D is tentatively TRBD1 or TRBD2 (5 bases each). Germline V CDR1 and CDR2: LGHNA, YSLEER. V lost 0 bases and J lost 7, with 19 bases in between. The CDR3 sequence is 16 residues long. CDR3 region: CASSQDRGSQAGEQYF. In DNA, the CDR3 is TGCGCCAGCAGCCAAGACCGTGGGAGCCAGGCAGGGGAGCAGTACTTC.

This sequence joins TRBV7-8 and TRBJ1-1; 7 bases align to TRBD1. The junction had 6 bases not matched to a gene; V was cut back by 5 bases and J by 3 bases. This CDR3 is 14 amino acids long. The germline CDR1 and CDR2 sequences are SGHVS and FQNEAQ. In nucleotides, the CDR3 is TGTGCCAGCAGCAGAGGACAGGCCGACACTGAAGCTTTCTTT. Translated: CASSRGQADTEAFF.

The chain links TRBV5-5 to TRBJ2-7; D remains unclear. The CDR3 length is 12 residues. The V end lost 4 bases, the J end lost 1 base, and 6 bases lay between the germline ends. Germline loops: CDR1 SGHKS, CDR2 YYEKEE (reference sequence). CDR3 loop: CASSDRSYEQYF. The DNA of the CDR3 is TGTGCCAGCAGCGACCGGTCCTACGAGCAGTACTTC. Together with reference TRBV5-5 and TRBJ2-7, the CDR3 gives the full variable domain: DAGVTQSPTHLIKTRGQQVTLRCSPISGHKSVSWYQQVLGQGPQFIFQYYEKEERGRGNFPDRFSARQFPNYSSELNVNALLLGDSALYLCASSDRSYEQYFGPGTRLTVT.

The V and J genes are TRBV5-1 and TRBJ2-7, with no clear D. The germline V gene has CDR1 SGHRS and CDR2 YFSETQ. V gave up 0 bases and J gave up 1 base, with 8 bases separating them. The CDR3 sequence is 14 residues long. In DNA, the CDR3 is TGCGCCAGCAGCTTGGCGGGCAAGTCCTACGAGCAGTACTTC. Translated: CASSLAGKSYEQYF.

The chain is built from TRBV6-1 and TRBJ2-5; D is perhaps TRBD2 (5 bases). The V end was cut by 3 bases, the J end by 6 bases, with 14 bases between. Germline CDR1 MNHNS, CDR2 SASEGT. CDR3 size: 14 residues. This CDR3 is CASSETEDGQTQYF. CDR3 nucleotides: TGTGCCAGCAGTGAGACGGAGGACGGCCAGACCCAGTACTTC.

This chain joins TRBV9 and TRBJ2-5; 7 bases are shared with TRBD2. V gave up 2 bases and J gave up 5 bases; unmatched junction bases: 6. Germline V gene data show CDR1 as SGDLS and CDR2 as YYNGEE. The CDR3 extends over 14 amino acids. CDR3 region: CASSVGGVGETQYF. Here the CDR3 DNA reads TGTGCCAGCAGCGTGGGAGGGGTGGGGGAGACCCAGTACTTC.